This is a list of T cell receptor beta chains from one sample in a study of OX40 agonist ivuxolimab in advanced cancers. Generated by immunoSEQ multiplex PCR, the TCRdb table keeps only in-frame clones and is missing some. This repertoire shows tens of thousands of clones, 88% found once; its top ten account for more than 4.5%. Sequencing was performed on CD4+ or CD8+ T cells sorted from blood, taken in a trial of the OX40 agonist ivuxolimab. All receptors derive from an adult with an advanced solid tumor such as melanoma, head and neck, liver or kidney cancer. The conserved cysteine and the conserved F or W are not part of the CDR3 here. The order of the fields is V gene, J gene, CDR3 protein.

v_call: TRBV27; j_call: TRBJ2-1; cdr3_aa: ASRSGGFNEQF
v_call: TRBV6-5; j_call: TRBJ1-6; cdr3_aa: ASSRDRGNSPLH
v_call: TRBV10-1; j_call: TRBJ1-1; cdr3_aa: ASRLTEGTEAF
v_call: TRBV19; j_call: TRBJ1-5; cdr3_aa: ASSMSYASNQPQH
v_call: TRBV19; j_call: TRBJ2-7; cdr3_aa: ASSPPQATPYEQY
v_call: TRBV29-1; j_call: TRBJ2-3; cdr3_aa: SVGPSGSGTDTQY
v_call: TRBV5-1; j_call: TRBJ1-2; cdr3_aa: ASSLGEAYGYT
v_call: TRBV7-3; j_call: TRBJ1-1; cdr3_aa: ASSSTGQANTEAF
v_call: TRBV28; j_call: TRBJ1-2; cdr3_aa: ASSPDEGGYGYT
v_call: TRBV5-1; j_call: TRBJ1-3; cdr3_aa: ASSLDTGGGNTIY
v_call: TRBV30; j_call: TRBJ1-1; cdr3_aa: AWAQENTEAF
v_call: TRBV20-1; j_call: TRBJ2-7; cdr3_aa: SARDREQY
v_call: TRBV6-1; j_call: TRBJ2-7; cdr3_aa: ASKEGTSGTYEQY
v_call: TRBV6-1; j_call: TRBJ2-1; cdr3_aa: ASRSRPGEQF
v_call: TRBV10-2; j_call: TRBJ1-1; cdr3_aa: ASSDPGQGNTEAF
v_call: TRBV2; j_call: TRBJ1-1; cdr3_aa: ATYTWGNTEAF
v_call: TRBV6-1; j_call: TRBJ2-2; cdr3_aa: ASRPSAGELF
v_call: TRBV13; j_call: TRBJ1-1; cdr3_aa: ASSPDIYTEAF
v_call: TRBV5-6; j_call: TRBJ1-2; cdr3_aa: ASSLDQGGTSYGYT
v_call: TRBV28; j_call: TRBJ2-3; cdr3_aa: AAGAGGGQGRTDTQY
v_call: TRBV7-9; j_call: TRBJ1-1; cdr3_aa: ASSPHRRPEGEEAF
v_call: TRBV21-1; j_call: TRBJ2-3; cdr3_aa: ASSNQPIDTDTQY
v_call: TRBV7-2; j_call: TRBJ1-2; cdr3_aa: ASSLGVGQGGGYT
v_call: TRBV6-1; j_call: TRBJ1-1; cdr3_aa: ASSEPGPGFTEAF
v_call: TRBV14; j_call: TRBJ1-1; cdr3_aa: ASSLQGGGEAF
v_call: TRBV28; j_call: TRBJ1-2; cdr3_aa: ASSMTFGYT
v_call: TRBV4-3; j_call: TRBJ2-1; cdr3_aa: ASSQSRGGGPPYNEQF
v_call: TRBV10-1; j_call: TRBJ2-2; cdr3_aa: ASQGTNTGELF
v_call: TRBV5-4; j_call: TRBJ1-5; cdr3_aa: ASSTRDGFNQPQH
v_call: TRBV6-1; j_call: TRBJ1-5; cdr3_aa: ASSEWQLSTNQPQH
v_call: TRBV20-1; j_call: TRBJ1-5; cdr3_aa: SAKGSQPQH
v_call: TRBV30; j_call: TRBJ2-5; cdr3_aa: AWSLGVQETQY
v_call: TRBV7-3; j_call: TRBJ1-1; cdr3_aa: ASSLMGGDRFEAF
v_call: TRBV10-3; j_call: TRBJ2-3; cdr3_aa: AISPGRADTQY
v_call: TRBV5-1; j_call: TRBJ2-3; cdr3_aa: ASSLEDTQY
v_call: TRBV30; j_call: TRBJ1-6; cdr3_aa: AWSGQDNSPLH
v_call: TRBV7-2; j_call: TRBJ2-2; cdr3_aa: ASRPPGLANTGELF
v_call: TRBV5-1; j_call: TRBJ2-1; cdr3_aa: ASSLGTSRTYNEQF
v_call: TRBV7-2; j_call: TRBJ1-3; cdr3_aa: ASSFSAGFSSGNTIY
v_call: TRBV5-1; j_call: TRBJ2-1; cdr3_aa: ASSLGALKGALAEQF
v_call: TRBV6-5; j_call: TRBJ2-7; cdr3_aa: ASSLGAGVYEQY
v_call: TRBV10-2; j_call: TRBJ1-1; cdr3_aa: ASSLQGADTEAF
v_call: TRBV19; j_call: TRBJ2-2; cdr3_aa: ASSAERGPWGGELF
v_call: TRBV23-1; j_call: TRBJ1-4; cdr3_aa: ARPFFVGGNEKLF
v_call: TRBV27; j_call: TRBJ1-1; cdr3_aa: ASSPQGGTEAF
v_call: TRBV4-3; j_call: TRBJ1-1; cdr3_aa: ASSQTPGTGDTEAF
v_call: TRBV5-8; j_call: TRBJ1-5; cdr3_aa: ASSQDRGNQPQH
v_call: TRBV7-9; j_call: TRBJ2-1; cdr3_aa: ASSLVRGSNEQF